These T cell receptor beta chains were read from a single sample in a study of OX40 agonist ivuxolimab in advanced cancers. Repertoires were generated with immunoSEQ multiplex PCR, while TCRdb's copy carries only in-frame clones and drops some. Among 80,000 or so clones listed, 90% to 95% were seen once. Material: CD4+ or CD8+ T cells sorted from blood, obtained in a trial of the OX40 agonist ivuxolimab. These receptors were obtained from an adult with an advanced solid tumor such as melanoma, head and neck, liver or kidney cancer. Both conserved end residues are part of each CDR3. Each record gives: D gene, J gene, clone size, V gene, CDR3 protein, CDR3 DNA. A D gene is named only where the DNA matches it firmly. Only some rows state a clone size, as once, few, many or a class for expanded clones.

>NA|TRBJ2-1|NA|TRBV11-3
CASSLGGSEGNEQFF
TGTGCCAGCAGCTTAGGAGGGAGCGAGGGCAATGAGCAGTTCTTC
>TRBD1|TRBJ2-1|once|TRBV28
CASSLDRGDEQFF
TGTGCCAGCAGTTTGGACAGGGGGGATGAGCAGTTCTTC
>NA|TRBJ2-7|NA|TRBV9
CASSPTQTYEQYF
TGTGCCAGCAGCCCGACCCAAACCTACGAGCAGTACTTC
>TRBD1|TRBJ1-1|NA|TRBV19
CASSMVQGVAEAFF
TGTGCCAGTAGTATGGTACAGGGGGTCGCTGAAGCTTTCTTT
>NA|TRBJ1-3|NA|TRBV28
CASSLEGGRVSPTIYF
TGTGCCAGCAGTTTGGAAGGAGGCAGGGTCTCTCCCACCATATATTTT
>TRBD2|TRBJ2-3|NA|TRBV4-3
CASSQDWYLAGGTDTQYF
TGCGCCAGCAGCCAAGATTGGTACCTAGCGGGAGGGACAGATACGCAGTATTTT
>NA|TRBJ2-5|NA|TRBV6-5
CASSYPGPTGRETQYF
TGTGCCAGCAGTTACCCCGGGCCGACCGGCCGAGAGACCCAGTACTTC
>TRBD1|TRBJ2-3|NA|TRBV6-5
CASSYSSRGNTDTQYF
TGTGCCAGCAGTTACTCGAGCAGGGGGAACACAGATACGCAGTATTTT
>NA|TRBJ2-5|once|TRBV27
CASSFPGETQYF
TGTGCCAGCAGTTTCCCGGGAGAGACCCAGTACTTC
>NA|TRBJ1-1|NA|TRBV6-5
CASSPGGIGTEAFF
TGTGCCAGCAGCCCCGGCGGGATAGGGACTGAAGCTTTCTTT
>NA|TRBJ1-6|NA|TRBV30
CAWSPWASSYNSPLHF
TGTGCCTGGAGTCCGTGGGCGAGCTCCTATAATTCACCCCTCCACTTT
>TRBD1|TRBJ1-1|NA|TRBV11-2
CASSPGQGGNTEAFF
TGTGCCAGCAGCCCGGGACAGGGGGGTAACACTGAAGCTTTCTTT
>NA|TRBJ1-3|once|TRBV4-2
CASSQDPPVSGNTIYF
TGTGCCAGCAGCCAAGATCCGCCAGTCTCTGGAAACACCATATATTTT
>NA|TRBJ2-1|NA|TRBV9
CASSVETSYNEQFF
TGTGCCAGCAGCGTAGAGACCTCTTACAATGAGCAGTTCTTC
>NA|TRBJ1-1|few|TRBV16
CASSHSPQNTEAFF
TGTGCCAGCAGTCACAGCCCCCAGAACACTGAAGCTTTCTTT
>NA|TRBJ2-3|NA|TRBV7-9
CASSLQRTSTDTQYF
TGTGCCAGCAGCTTGCAGCGAACTAGCACAGATACGCAGTATTTT
>NA|TRBJ1-1|NA|TRBV5-5
CASSLTRGNTEAFF
TGTGCCAGCAGCCTTACTAGGGGGAACACTGAAGCTTTCTTT
>NA|TRBJ1-2|NA|TRBV27
CASSFIPGSGYGYTF
TGTGCCAGCAGTTTCATCCCAGGTTCTGGGTATGGCTACACCTTC
>TRBD1|TRBJ1-1|NA|TRBV7-6
CASSPGGRYTEAFF
TGTGCCAGCAGCCCAGGGGGGCGGTACACTGAAGCTTTCTTT
>TRBD1|TRBJ2-7|once|TRBV7-9
CASSPRGQVYEQYF
TGTGCCAGCAGCCCTAGGGGACAGGTCTACGAGCAGTACTTC
>TRBD1|TRBJ1-5|NA|TRBV7-8
CASSPGTGVNQPQHF
TGTGCCAGCAGCCCCGGGACAGGGGTCAATCAGCCCCAGCATTTT
>TRBD1|TRBJ2-7|NA|TRBV7-8
CASSLAGTGHISEQYF
TGTGCCAGCAGCCTCGCCGGGACAGGGCACATTAGCGAGCAGTACTTC
>NA|TRBJ1-2|once|TRBV10-2
CASSVGGGYTF
TGCGCCAGCAGTGTGGGCGGCGGCTACACCTTC